The present entry profiles one TCR beta chain with its context. Its specificity is not known. The CDR3 consists of 16 residues. The germline V and J ends were trimmed by 1 base and 3 bases, with 16 bases remaining between them. Germline V lookup: CDR1 LNHDA, CDR2 SQIVND (reference sequence). The sample comes from a study of T cell therapy after organ transplantation. Sequencing used immunoSEQ multiplex PCR; TCRdb keeps in-frame clones, though not all of them. This table has 2,000 to 2,500 clones, 60% to 75% appearing once. The gene calls are TRBV19 and TRBJ2-7; D is unresolved. Sequences were derived from CD8+ T cells from blood, sampled before autologous CMV-specific T cell therapy. This sequence originates from a human patient who had received a solid organ transplant and had CMV disease. DNA of the CDR3: TGTGCCAGTAGTATAGGGTCCAGCTCCATTTACTACGAGCAGTACTTC. This codes for CASSIGSSSIYYEQYF. Complete variable domain (other parts from reference TRBV19 and TRBJ2-7): DGGITQSPKYLFRKEGQNVTLSCEQNLNHDAMYWYRQDPGQGLRLIYYSQIVNDFQKGDIAEGYSVSREKKESFPLTVTSAQKNPTAFYLCASSIGSSSIYYEQYFGPGTRLTVT.